This record covers a single T cell receptor beta chain. In the original workflow: The authors estimated nucleated cell counts from reference gene primer amplification. The assay was immunoSEQ multiplex PCR, and TCRdb's table has in-frame clones only and misses some. The V and J calls and the clone size are those of that table, but D and trimming were determined from the DNA. The sample yields around 220,000 clones, approximately 81% seen once. This sample stems from a study of blood T cell repertoires in COVID-19. Looking at the study overall: Sites in the United States, Italy and Spain provided acute and convalescent COVID-19 samples. Sources were T cells, B-cell-depleted T cells, or PBMCs; the material itself was cDNA or gDNA.

The CDR3 runs to 15 residues. Germline CDR1 MNHEY, CDR2 SVGAGI. V dropped 0 bases and J dropped 4 bases, with 13 bases sitting between them. This clonotype was sampled from a man under 40 with active or convalescent COVID-19. Sequencing was performed on peripheral blood. The gene calls are TRBV6-5 and TRBJ2-7; maybe TRBD1 (6 bases). DNA for the CDR3: TGTGCCAGCAGTTACTCCGACAGGCCGGGGTACGAGCAGTACTTC. Protein sequence: CASSYSDRPGYEQYF.